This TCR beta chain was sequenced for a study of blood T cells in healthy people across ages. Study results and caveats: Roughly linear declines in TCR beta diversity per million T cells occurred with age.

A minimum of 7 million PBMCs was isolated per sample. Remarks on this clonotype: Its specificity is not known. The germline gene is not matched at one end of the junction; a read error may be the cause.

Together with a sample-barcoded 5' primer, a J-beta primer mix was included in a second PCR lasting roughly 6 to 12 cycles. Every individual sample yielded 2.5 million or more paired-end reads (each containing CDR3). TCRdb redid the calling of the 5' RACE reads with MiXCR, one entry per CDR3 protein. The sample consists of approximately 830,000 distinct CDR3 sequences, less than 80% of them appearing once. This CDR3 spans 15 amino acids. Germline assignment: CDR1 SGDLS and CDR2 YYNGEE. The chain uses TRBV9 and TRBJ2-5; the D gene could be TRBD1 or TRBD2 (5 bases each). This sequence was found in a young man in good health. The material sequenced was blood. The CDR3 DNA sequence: TGTGCCAGCAGCGTTTACGAGGTTCAGGGAGAGACCCGGTACTTC. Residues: CASSVYEVQGETRYF.